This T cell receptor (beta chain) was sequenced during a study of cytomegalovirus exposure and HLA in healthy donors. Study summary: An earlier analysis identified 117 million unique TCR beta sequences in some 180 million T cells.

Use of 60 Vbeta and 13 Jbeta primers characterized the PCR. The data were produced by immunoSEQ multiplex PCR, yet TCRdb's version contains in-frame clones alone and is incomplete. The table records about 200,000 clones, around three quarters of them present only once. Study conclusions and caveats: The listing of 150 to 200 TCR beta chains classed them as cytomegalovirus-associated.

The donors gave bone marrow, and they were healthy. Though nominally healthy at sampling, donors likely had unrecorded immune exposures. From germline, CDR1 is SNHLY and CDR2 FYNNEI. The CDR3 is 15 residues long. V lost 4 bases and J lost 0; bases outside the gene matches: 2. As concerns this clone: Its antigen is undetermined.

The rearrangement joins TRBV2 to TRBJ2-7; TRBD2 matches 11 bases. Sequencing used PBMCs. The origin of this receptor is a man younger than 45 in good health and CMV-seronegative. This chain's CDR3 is CASSGTSGSSYEQYF. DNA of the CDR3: TGTGCCAGCAGTGGAACTAGCGGGAGCTCCTACGAGCAGTACTTC.